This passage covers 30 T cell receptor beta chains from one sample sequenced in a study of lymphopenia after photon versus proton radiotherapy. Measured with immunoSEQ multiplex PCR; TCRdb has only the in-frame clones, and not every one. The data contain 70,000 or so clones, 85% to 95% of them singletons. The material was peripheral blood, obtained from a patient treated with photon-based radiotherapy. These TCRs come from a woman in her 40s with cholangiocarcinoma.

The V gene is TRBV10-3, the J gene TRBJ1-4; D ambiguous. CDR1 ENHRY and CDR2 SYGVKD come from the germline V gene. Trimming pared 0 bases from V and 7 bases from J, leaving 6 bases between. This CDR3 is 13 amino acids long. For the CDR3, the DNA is TGTGCCATCAGTGAGTCGACGAGTGAAAAACTGTTTTTT. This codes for CAISESTSEKLFF.

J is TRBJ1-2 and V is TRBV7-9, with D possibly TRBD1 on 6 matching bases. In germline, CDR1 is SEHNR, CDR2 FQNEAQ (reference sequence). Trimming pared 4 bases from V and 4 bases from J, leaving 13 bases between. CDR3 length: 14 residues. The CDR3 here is CASSSSGTLYGYTF. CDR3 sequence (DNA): TGTGCCAGCAGCTCCAGCGGGACACTCTATGGCTACACCTTC. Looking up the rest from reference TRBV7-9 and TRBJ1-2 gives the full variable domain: DTGVSQNPRHKITKRGQNVTFRCDPISEHNRLYWYRQTLGQGPEFLTYFQNEAQLEKSRLLSDRFSAERPKGSFSTLEIQRTEQGDSAMYLCASSSSGTLYGYTFGSGTRLTVV.

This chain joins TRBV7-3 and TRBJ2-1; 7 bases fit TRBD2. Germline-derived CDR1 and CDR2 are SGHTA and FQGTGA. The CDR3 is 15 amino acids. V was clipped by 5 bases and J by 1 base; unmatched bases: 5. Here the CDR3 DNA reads TGTGCCAGCAGCCGTCAGGGAGGGTCCTACAATGAGCAGTTCTTC. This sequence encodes CASSRQGGSYNEQFF.

CDR3: CASSLFVANEAFF. The CDR3 DNA sequence: TGTGCCAGCAGCTTATTTGTAGCAAATGAAGCTTTCTTT. J is TRBJ1-1 and V is TRBV7-2; no definite D call. Deletions cut 2 bases from V and 7 bases from J, with 11 bases between. Germline-derived CDR1 and CDR2 are SGHTA and FQGNSA. This CDR3 spans 13 amino acids.

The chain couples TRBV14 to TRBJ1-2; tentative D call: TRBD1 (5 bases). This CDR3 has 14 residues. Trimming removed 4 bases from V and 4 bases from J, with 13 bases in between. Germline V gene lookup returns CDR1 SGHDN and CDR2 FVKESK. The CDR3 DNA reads TGTGCCAGCAGCCTGGGGGGGGACCCCTATGGCTACACCTTC. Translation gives CASSLGGDPYGYTF. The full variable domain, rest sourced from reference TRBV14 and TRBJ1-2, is EAGVTQFPSHSVIEKGQTVTLRCDPISGHDNLYWYRRVMGKEIKFLLHFVKESKQDESGMPNNRFLAERTGGTYSTLKVQPAELEDSGVYFCASSLGGDPYGYTFGSGTRLTVV.

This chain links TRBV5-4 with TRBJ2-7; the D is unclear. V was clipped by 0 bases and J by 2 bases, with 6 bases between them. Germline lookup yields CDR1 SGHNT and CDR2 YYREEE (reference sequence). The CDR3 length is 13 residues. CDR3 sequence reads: CASSLGGPYEQYF. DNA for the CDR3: TGTGCCAGCAGCTTGGGGGGTCCCTACGAGCAGTACTTC.

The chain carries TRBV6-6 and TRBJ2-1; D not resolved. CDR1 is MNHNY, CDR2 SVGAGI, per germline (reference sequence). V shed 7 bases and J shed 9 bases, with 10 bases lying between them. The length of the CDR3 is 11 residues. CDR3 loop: CASTNWGEQFF. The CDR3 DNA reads TGTGCCAGCACCAACTGGGGTGAGCAGTTCTTC.

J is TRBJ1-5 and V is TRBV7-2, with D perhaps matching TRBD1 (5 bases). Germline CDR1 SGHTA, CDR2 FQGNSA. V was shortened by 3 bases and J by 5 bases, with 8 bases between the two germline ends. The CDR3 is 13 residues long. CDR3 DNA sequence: TGTGCCAGCAGCTTGGGGGGTTATCAGCCCCAGCATTTT. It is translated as CASSLGGYQPQHF.

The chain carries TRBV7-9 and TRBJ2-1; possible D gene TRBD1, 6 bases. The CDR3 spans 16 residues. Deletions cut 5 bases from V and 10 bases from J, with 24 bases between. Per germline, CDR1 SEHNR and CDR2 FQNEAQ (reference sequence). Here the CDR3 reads CASSAIVGTGKREQFF. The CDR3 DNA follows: TGTGCCAGCAGCGCAATAGTGGGTACAGGGAAACGGGAGCAGTTCTTC.

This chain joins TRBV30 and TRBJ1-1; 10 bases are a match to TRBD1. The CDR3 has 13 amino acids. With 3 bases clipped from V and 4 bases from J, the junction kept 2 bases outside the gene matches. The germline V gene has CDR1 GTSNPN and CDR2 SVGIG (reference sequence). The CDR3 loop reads CAWSRTGGTEAFF. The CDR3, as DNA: TGTGCCTGGAGCCGGACAGGGGGCACTGAAGCTTTCTTT. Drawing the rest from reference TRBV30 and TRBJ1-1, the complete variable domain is SQTIHQWPATLVQPVGSPLSLECTVEGTSNPNLYWYRQAAGRGLQLLFYSVGIGQISSEVPQNLSASRPQDRQFILSSKKLLLSDSGFYLCAWSRTGGTEAFFGQGTRLTVV.

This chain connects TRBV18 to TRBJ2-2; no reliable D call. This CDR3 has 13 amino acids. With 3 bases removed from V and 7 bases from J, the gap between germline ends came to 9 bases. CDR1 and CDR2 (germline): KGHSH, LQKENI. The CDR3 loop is CASSPDTLGELFF. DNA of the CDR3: TGTGCCAGCTCACCCGACACCCTCGGGGAGCTGTTTTTT.

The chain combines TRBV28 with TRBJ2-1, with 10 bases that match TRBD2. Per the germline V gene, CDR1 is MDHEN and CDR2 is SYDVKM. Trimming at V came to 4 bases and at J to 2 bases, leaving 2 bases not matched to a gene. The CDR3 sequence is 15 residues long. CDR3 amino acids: CASSSAGGPYNEQFF. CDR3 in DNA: TGTGCCAGCAGTTCAGCGGGAGGGCCCTACAATGAGCAGTTCTTC.

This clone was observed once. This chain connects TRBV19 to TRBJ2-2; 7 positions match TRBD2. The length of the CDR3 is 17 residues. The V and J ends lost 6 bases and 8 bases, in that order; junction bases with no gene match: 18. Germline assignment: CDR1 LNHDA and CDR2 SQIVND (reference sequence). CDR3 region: CASSSNPTSAREGELFF. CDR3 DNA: TGTGCCAGTAGCTCAAACCCCACTAGCGCACGAGAGGGGGAGCTGTTTTTT.

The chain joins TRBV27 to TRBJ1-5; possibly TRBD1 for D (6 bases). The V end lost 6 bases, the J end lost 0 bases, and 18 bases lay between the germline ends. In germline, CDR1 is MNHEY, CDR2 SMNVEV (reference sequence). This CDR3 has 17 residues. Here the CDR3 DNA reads TGTGCCAGCAGAAGATCCGGGACACCTTATAGCAATCAGCCCCAGCATTTT. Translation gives CASRRSGTPYSNQPQHF.

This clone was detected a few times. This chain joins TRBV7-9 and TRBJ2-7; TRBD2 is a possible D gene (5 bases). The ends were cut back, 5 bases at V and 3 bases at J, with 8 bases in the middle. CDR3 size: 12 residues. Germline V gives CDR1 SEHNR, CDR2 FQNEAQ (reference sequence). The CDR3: CASSGSYYEQYF. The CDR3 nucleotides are TGTGCCAGCAGCGGGAGCTACTACGAGCAGTACTTC.

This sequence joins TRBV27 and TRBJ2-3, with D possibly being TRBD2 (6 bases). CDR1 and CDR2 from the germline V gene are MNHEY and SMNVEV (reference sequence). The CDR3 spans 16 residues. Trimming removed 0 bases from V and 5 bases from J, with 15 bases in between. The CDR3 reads CASSLSVAGRGDTQYF. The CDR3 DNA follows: TGTGCCAGCAGTTTATCCGTGGCAGGGCGGGGAGATACGCAGTATTTT.

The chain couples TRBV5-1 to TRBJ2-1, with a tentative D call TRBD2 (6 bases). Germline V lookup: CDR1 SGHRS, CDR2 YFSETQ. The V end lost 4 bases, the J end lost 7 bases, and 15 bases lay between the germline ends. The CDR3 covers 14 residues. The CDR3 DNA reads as TGCGCCAGCAGCCCCGGGACTGTCCTAAATGAGCAGTTCTTC. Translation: CASSPGTVLNEQFF. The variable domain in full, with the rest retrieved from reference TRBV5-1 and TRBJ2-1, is KAGVTQTPRYLIKTRGQQVTLSCSPISGHRSVSWYQQTPGQGLQFLFEYFSETQRNKGNFPGRFSGRQFSNSRSEMNVSTLELGDSALYLCASSPGTVLNEQFFGPGTRLTVL.

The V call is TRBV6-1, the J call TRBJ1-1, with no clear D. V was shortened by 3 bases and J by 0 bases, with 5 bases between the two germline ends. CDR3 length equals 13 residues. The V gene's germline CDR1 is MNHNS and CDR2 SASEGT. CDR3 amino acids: CASSEYLNTEAFF. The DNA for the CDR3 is TGTGCCAGCAGTGAGTACCTGAACACTGAAGCTTTCTTT.

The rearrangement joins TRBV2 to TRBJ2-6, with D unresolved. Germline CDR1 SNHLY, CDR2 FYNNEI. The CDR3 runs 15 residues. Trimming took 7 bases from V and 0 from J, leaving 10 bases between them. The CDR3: CASTQRRSGANVLTF. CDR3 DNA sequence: TGTGCCAGCACCCAGAGGCGCTCTGGGGCCAACGTCCTGACTTTC.

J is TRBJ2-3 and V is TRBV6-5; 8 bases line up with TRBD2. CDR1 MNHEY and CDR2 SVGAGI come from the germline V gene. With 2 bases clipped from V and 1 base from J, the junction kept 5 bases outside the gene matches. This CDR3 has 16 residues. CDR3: CASSYGSGGRTDTQYF. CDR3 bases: TGTGCCAGCAGTTACGGGAGCGGGGGCCGCACAGATACGCAGTATTTT.

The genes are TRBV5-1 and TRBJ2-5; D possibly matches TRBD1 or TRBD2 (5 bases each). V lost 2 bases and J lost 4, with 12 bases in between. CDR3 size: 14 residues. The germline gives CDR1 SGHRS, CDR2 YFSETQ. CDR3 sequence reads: CASSFPGAGETQYF. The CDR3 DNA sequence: TGCGCCAGCAGCTTCCCCGGGGCCGGAGAGACCCAGTACTTC.

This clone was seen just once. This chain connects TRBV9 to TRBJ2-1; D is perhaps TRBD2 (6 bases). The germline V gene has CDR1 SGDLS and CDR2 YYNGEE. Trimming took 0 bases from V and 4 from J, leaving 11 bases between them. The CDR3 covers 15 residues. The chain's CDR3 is CASSVEAGAYNEQFF. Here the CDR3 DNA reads TGTGCCAGCAGCGTAGAAGCGGGTGCTTACAATGAGCAGTTCTTC. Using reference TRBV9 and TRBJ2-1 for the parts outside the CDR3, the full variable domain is DSGVTQTPKHLITATGQRVTLRCSPRSGDLSVYWYQQSLDQGLQFLIQYYNGEERAKGNILERFSAQQFPDLHSELNLSSLELGDSALYFCASSVEAGAYNEQFFGPGTRLTVL.

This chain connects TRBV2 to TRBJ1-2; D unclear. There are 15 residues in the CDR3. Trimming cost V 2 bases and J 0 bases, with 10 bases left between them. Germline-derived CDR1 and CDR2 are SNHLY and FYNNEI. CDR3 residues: CASSETGQANYGYTF. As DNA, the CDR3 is TGTGCCAGCAGTGAAACGGGCCAAGCTAACTATGGCTACACCTTC.

In DNA, the CDR3 is TGTGCCAGCAGCGCTGACAGGGCGGAGACCCAGTACTTC. This translates into CASSADRAETQYF. This chain links TRBV5-4 with TRBJ2-5; TRBD1 matches at 7 bases. The CDR3 extends over 13 amino acids. J gave up 5 bases and V 4 bases, and 5 bases lay outside the gene matches. Germline CDR1 SGHNT, CDR2 YYREEE (reference sequence).

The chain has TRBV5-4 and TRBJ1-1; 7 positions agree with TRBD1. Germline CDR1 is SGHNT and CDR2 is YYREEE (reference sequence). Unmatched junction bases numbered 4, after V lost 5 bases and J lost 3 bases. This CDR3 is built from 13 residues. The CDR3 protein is CASRVTGDTEAFF. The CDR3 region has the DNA TGTGCCAGCAGAGTCACAGGGGACACTGAAGCTTTCTTT.

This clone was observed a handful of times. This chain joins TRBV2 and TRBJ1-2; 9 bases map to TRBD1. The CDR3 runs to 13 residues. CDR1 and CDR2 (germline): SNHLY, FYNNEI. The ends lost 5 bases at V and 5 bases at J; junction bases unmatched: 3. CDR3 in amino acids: CASSPDRGYGYTF. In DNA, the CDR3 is TGTGCCAGCAGTCCGGACAGGGGATATGGCTACACCTTC.

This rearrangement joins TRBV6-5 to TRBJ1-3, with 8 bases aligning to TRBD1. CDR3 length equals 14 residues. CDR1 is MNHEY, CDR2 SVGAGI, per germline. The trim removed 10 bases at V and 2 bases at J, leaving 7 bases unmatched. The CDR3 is CATRMTGAGNTIYF. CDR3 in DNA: TGTGCCACTCGAATGACAGGGGCTGGAAACACCATATATTTT.

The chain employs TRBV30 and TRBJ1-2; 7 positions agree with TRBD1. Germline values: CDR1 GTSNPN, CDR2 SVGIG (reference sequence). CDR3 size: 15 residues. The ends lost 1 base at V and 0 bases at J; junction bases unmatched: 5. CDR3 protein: CAWSDPRGANYGYTF. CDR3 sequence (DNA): TGTGCCTGGAGTGATCCCAGGGGGGCTAACTATGGCTACACCTTC.

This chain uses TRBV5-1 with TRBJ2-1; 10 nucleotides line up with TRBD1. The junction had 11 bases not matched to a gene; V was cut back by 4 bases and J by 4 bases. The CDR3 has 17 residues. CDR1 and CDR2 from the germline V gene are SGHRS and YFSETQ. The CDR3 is CASSPFFRDRGYNEQFF. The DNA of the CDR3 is TGCGCCAGCAGCCCCTTCTTCCGGGACAGGGGTTACAATGAGCAGTTCTTC.

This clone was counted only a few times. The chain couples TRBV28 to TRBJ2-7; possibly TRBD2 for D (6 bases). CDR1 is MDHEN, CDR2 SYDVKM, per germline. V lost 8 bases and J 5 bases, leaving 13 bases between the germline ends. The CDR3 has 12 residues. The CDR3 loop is CASGGTDDEQYF. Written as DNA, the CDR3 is TGTGCCAGCGGAGGGACGGACGACGAGCAGTACTTC. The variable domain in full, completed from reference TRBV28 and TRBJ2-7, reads DVKVTQSSRYLVKRTGEKVFLECVQDMDHENMFWYRQDPGLGLRLIYFSYDVKMKEKGDIPEGYSVSREKKERFSLILESASTNQTSMYLCASGGTDDEQYFGPGTRLTVT.